This T cell receptor (beta chain) was identified in a study of technical replicates of blood from a few donors. Libraries were prepared by immunoSEQ multiplex PCR; TCRdb keeps only in-frame clonotypes and omits some of them. Here the sample spans almost 85,000 clones, about 97% being singletons. The CDR3 extends over 18 amino acids. Germline loops: CDR1 SEHNR, CDR2 FQNEAQ (reference sequence). The J segment lost 3 bases and the V segment lost 1 base, leaving 14 bases of the junction unmatched. Material for sequencing was T cells isolated from PBMCs. The sequence came from a human donor in good health. The chain links TRBV7-9 to TRBJ2-5; 7 bases are a match to TRBD1. In DNA, the CDR3 is TGTGCCAGCAGCTTAGATGCTAGGTGGGCAGGGGGAGAAGAGACCCAGTACTTC. Its translation is CASSLDARWAGGEETQYF. Combining the CDR3 with reference TRBV7-9 and TRBJ2-5 gives the whole variable domain DTGVSQNPRHKITKRGQNVTFRCDPISEHNRLYWYRQTLGQGPEFLTYFQNEAQLEKSRLLSDRFSAERPKGSFSTLEIQRTEQGDSAMYLCASSLDARWAGGEETQYFGPGTRLLVL.